One sample yielded the 10 T cell receptor beta chains listed below, sequenced in a study of T cells expressing NK-cell markers. TCRdb processed the 5' RACE reads again and assigns one entry to each CDR3 protein, with no DNA. This sample's clone table lists a few hundred thousand distinct CDR3 sequences. Sequencing input: blood T cells: a sorted CD56 or NKG2C T cell subset, CD4+ or CD8+ T cells, or bulk PBMC T cells (not recorded which). The receptors stem from a man aged 18 to 30 in good health.

The V gene is TRBV11-2, the J gene TRBJ2-3; with no DNA, the TCRdb D assignment of TRBD2 cannot be verified. Germline-derived CDR1 and CDR2 are SGHAT and FQNNGV. The CDR3 length is 13 residues. The CDR3 loop is CASSAGVTDTQYF.

The rearrangement joins TRBV10-3 to TRBJ2-1; TCRdb names TRBD2, which stays unverified in the absence of DNA. Germline assignment: CDR1 ENHRY and CDR2 SYGVKD. The CDR3 runs to 18 residues. CDR3 amino acids: CAISVGTSGLTQNNEQFF.

V is TRBV3-1 and J is TRBJ1-1. This CDR3 comprises 13 residues. Germline CDR1 reads LGHDT; CDR2 reads YNNKEL (reference sequence). The CDR3 spells CASSLRSNTEAFF.

V gene TRBV5-6 combines with J gene TRBJ1-1; TCRdb calls TRBD1, which cannot be checked without DNA. The V gene's germline CDR1 is SGHDT and CDR2 YYEEEE. The CDR3 is 13 amino acids. The CDR3 protein is CASSFTRDTEAFF.

The chain recombines TRBV7-2 with TRBJ1-6. The germline gives CDR1 SGHTA, CDR2 FQGNSA. This CDR3 comprises 14 residues. The CDR3 protein is CASSSPLINSPLHF.

This CDR3 reads CASSDDRTEKLFF. J is TRBJ1-4 and V is TRBV6-1. The CDR3 length is 13 residues. Germline lookup yields CDR1 MNHNS and CDR2 SASEGT.

CDR3 sequence reads: CASSFLQTGGWNEQFF. The genes are TRBV11-2 and TRBJ2-1; TCRdb lists TRBD2, though no DNA is available to test this call. Germline V lookup: CDR1 SGHAT, CDR2 FQNNGV. CDR3 size: 16 residues.

The genes are TRBV12-3 or TRBV12-4 and TRBJ2-3; with no DNA, the TCRdb D assignment of TRBD1 cannot be verified. This CDR3 has 15 residues. CDR3 sequence reads: CASRPGQGSTDTQYF.

The gene calls are TRBV29-1 and TRBJ2-1; the D call from TCRdb, TRBD2, cannot be confirmed without DNA. Germline V CDR1 and CDR2: SQVTM, ANQGSEA. This CDR3 is built from 15 residues. The CDR3 protein is CSVDKSGREYNEQFF.

CDR3 residues: CASSEALLVQGRETQYF. The chain has TRBV2 and TRBJ2-5; TCRdb names TRBD1, which stays unverified in the absence of DNA. The CDR3 is 17 residues long. CDR1 is SNHLY, CDR2 FYNNEI, per germline.